This is a list of T cell receptor beta chains from one sample in a study of OX40 agonist ivuxolimab in advanced cancers. The data were produced by immunoSEQ multiplex PCR, yet TCRdb's version contains in-frame clones alone and is incomplete. The data show about 25,000 clones, roughly 85% seen once. The sample here was CD4+ or CD8+ T cells sorted from blood, taken in a trial of the OX40 agonist ivuxolimab. These receptors were collected from an adult with an advanced solid tumor such as melanoma, head and neck, liver or kidney cancer. Each CDR3 is given with its conserved first and last residue. A D gene is named only where the DNA matches it firmly. The size entry is marked missing in some rows and otherwise reads once, few, many or a size class.

>TRBV4-1|.|.|TRBJ2-1
CASSQYYGEQFF
TGCGCCAGCAGCCAATATTATGGGGAGCAGTTCTTC
>TRBV2|TRBD2|.|TRBJ2-1
CASSDRIAGGGNEQFF
TGTGCCAGCAGTGACCGGATAGCGGGGGGTGGCAATGAGCAGTTCTTC
>TRBV28|TRBD1|.|TRBJ1-6
CASNPRTGGRGWGNSPLHF
TGTGCCAGCAACCCCAGGACAGGGGGCAGGGGTTGGGGAAATTCACCCCTCCACTTT
>TRBV7-9|.|.|TRBJ2-4
CASSLKEAKNIQYF
TGTGCCAGCAGCTTAAAAGAAGCCAAAAACATTCAGTACTTC
>TRBV15|.|.|TRBJ2-7
CATSRGTASSYEQYF
TGTGCCACCAGCAGAGGGACCGCGAGCTCCTACGAGCAGTACTTC
>TRBV27|.|.|TRBJ2-5
CASRTGQETQYF
TGTGCCAGCAGGACAGGCCAAGAGACCCAGTACTTC
>TRBV4-2|.|.|TRBJ2-7
CASSQSWHDYEQYF
TGTGCCAGCAGCCAATCGTGGCACGACTACGAGCAGTACTTC
>TRBV7-3|.|.|TRBJ2-1
CASSLTKHNEQFF
TGTGCCAGCAGCTTAACGAAGCACAATGAGCAGTTCTTC
>TRBV2|TRBD1|.|TRBJ1-5
CASSVTGGFNQPQHF
TGTGCCAGCAGCGTTACAGGGGGCTTTAATCAGCCCCAGCATTTT
>TRBV7-9|.|.|TRBJ1-4
CASSPAGAGEKRKLFF
TGTGCCAGCAGCCCGGCCGGGGCGGGAGAAAAGAGAAAACTGTTTTTT
>TRBV7-9|.|few|TRBJ2-7
CASSSTPTYEQYF
TGTGCCAGCAGCTCGACACCTACCTACGAGCAGTACTTC
>TRBV5-1|TRBD1|.|TRBJ2-1
CASSWDRAGEQFF
TGCGCCAGCAGCTGGGACAGGGCGGGAGAGCAGTTCTTC